This paragraph reports one T cell receptor (beta chain). Its antigen remains unknown. Two oligonucleotides, mixed equimolar, formed the beta constant-region primer covering TRBC1 and TRBC2. A single record per CDR3 protein comes from TCRdb applying MiXCR to the UMI-ligation and nested PCR reads. The profile shows 75,000 to 85,000 distinct CDR3 sequences, about an eighth of them singletons. From the second PCR step, alpha and beta chains were amplified apart. The sample belongs to a study of naive and memory T cell subsets. In germline, CDR1 is MNHNS, CDR2 SASEGT. V was clipped by 6 bases and J by 3 bases; unmatched bases: 7. CDR3 length: 14 residues. Whole-study findings and limits: The power law exponent of TCR abundance differed between naive and memory cells.

Source material: central memory CD4+ T cells from blood. The source is a human donor in good health. The rearrangement uses TRBV6-1 and TRBJ2-7; 8 bases agree with TRBD2. The CDR3 reads CASRREGGDYEQYF. The CDR3 region has the DNA TGTGCCAGCAGACGGGAGGGGGGTGACTACGAGCAGTACTTC.